Below, one TCR beta chain is given with its context. Its antigen is unknown. The sample carries other DNA sequences with the same CDR3. This sample is part of a study of cytomegalovirus exposure and HLA in healthy donors. The V and J ends lost 0 bases and 2 bases respectively, with 5 bases between them. Germline values: CDR1 SGHRS, CDR2 YFSETQ. The CDR3 is 13 residues long. Primers included in the PCR were 60 Vbeta and 13 Jbeta primers. Repertoires were generated with immunoSEQ multiplex PCR, while TCRdb's copy carries only in-frame clones and drops some. The sample includes about 300,000 clones, 86% of them seen just once. Study-wide results and caveats: The classifier reportedly diagnosed cytomegalovirus status with high sensitivity and specificity. Among the most significant clusters, several appeared linked to common viral pathogens in a later analysis. Most of the CMV-associated TCR beta chains (in a later analysis) appeared to be HLA-restricted.

The chain has TRBV5-1 and TRBJ1-1; D is undetermined. The sample was PBMCs. The TCR was taken from a man between 35 and 55 years old in good health and CMV-seropositive. The CDR3 nucleotides read TGCGCCAGCAGCTTGGACAGAAACACTGAAGCTTTCTTT. It codes for CASSLDRNTEAFF.